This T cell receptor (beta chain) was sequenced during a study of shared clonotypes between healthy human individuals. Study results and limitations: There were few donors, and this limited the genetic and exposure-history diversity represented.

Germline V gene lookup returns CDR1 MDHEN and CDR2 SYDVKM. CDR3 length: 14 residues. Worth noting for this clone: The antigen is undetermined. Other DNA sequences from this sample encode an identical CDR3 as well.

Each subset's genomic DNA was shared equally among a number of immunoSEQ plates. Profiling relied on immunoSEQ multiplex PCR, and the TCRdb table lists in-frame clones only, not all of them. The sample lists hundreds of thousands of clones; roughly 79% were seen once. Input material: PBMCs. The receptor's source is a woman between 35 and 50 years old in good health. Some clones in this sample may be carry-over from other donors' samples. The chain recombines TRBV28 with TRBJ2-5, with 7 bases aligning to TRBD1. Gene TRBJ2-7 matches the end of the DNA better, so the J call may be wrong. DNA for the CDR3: TGTGCCAGCAGTTTATCAGACAGGGTAAGCGAGCAGTACTTC. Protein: CASSLSDRVSEQYF.